This T cell receptor beta chain was captured by sequencing in a study of blood T cell repertoires in COVID-19. Data came from immunoSEQ multiplex PCR; TCRdb stores just in-frame clones and leaves some out. Of under 400,000 clones detected, about 90% appear once; the ten largest clones hold 8.5% to 12%. Seattle enrolled patients during active infection and tracked them longitudinally. The length of the CDR3 is 18 residues. Sequenced material: peripheral blood. This clonotype was obtained from a woman aged 25 to 39 with COVID-19, enrolled during active disease. The chain recombines TRBV21-1 with TRBJ2-5; no DNA check was done on the table's D call, TRBD2. TRBV21-1 is reported as a pseudogene. The CDR3 is CASRSPRLACPYQETQYF. The CDR3 DNA is TGTGCCAGCAGATCTCCCCGACTAGCGTGCCCCTACCAAGAGACCCAGTACTTC.